Below, 11 T cell receptor beta chains from the same sample are listed, as sequenced in a study of T cell responses to AZD1222 COVID-19 vaccine. Measured with immunoSEQ multiplex PCR; TCRdb has only the in-frame clones, and not every one. The table has some 140,000 clones, 88% seen once. The sequenced sample was peripheral blood, obtained on day 0 of AZD1222 vaccination. The receptors originated from an adult in good health.

The rearrangement uses TRBV5-1 and TRBJ1-3; 7 bases line up with TRBD1. The CDR3 is 18 residues long. Losses at the gene ends were 1 base for V and 4 bases for J; bases not matched to a gene: 14. The V gene's germline CDR1 is SGHRS and CDR2 YFSETQ. As DNA, the CDR3 is TGCGCCAGCAGCTTGTTTGTCTCGACAGGGTCTACGGGAAACACCATATATTTT. Encoded protein: CASSLFVSTGSTGNTIYF.

The chain has TRBV19 and TRBJ2-3; 12 nucleotides line up with TRBD2. The length of the CDR3 is 17 residues. CDR1 is LNHDA, CDR2 SQIVND, per germline (reference sequence). V dropped 7 bases and J dropped 3; count of bases not matched to a gene: 11. The CDR3 region is CASTGTSGLSRTDTQYF. Here the CDR3 DNA reads TGTGCCAGTACTGGGACTAGCGGGCTTTCGAGGACAGATACGCAGTATTTT.

As to this clone: At one boundary the junction diverges from the germline segment, which might be a read error. This sequence joins TRBV27 and TRBJ1-5; a weak D match, TRBD1 (5 bases). The CDR3 runs to 16 residues. Germline CDR1 reads MNHEY; CDR2 reads SMNVEV (reference sequence). CDR3 sequence (DNA): TGTGCCAGCTGTTTAAGGGGCGGTGAGGTGAATCAGCCCCAGCATTTT. Amino acid sequence: CASCLRGGEVNQPQHF.

The chain employs TRBV7-2 and TRBJ1-5; 7 positions agree with TRBD1. CDR3 length equals 15 residues. Germline V lookup: CDR1 SGHTA, CDR2 FQGNSA. Trimming at V came to 1 base and at J to 2 bases, leaving 2 bases not matched to a gene. The CDR3 DNA sequence: TGTGCCAGCAGCTTAGAGGGGGCAGGCAATCAGCCCCAGCATTTT. Encoded protein: CASSLEGAGNQPQHF.

The V gene is TRBV28, the J gene TRBJ1-2; a possible D gene is TRBD1 (5 bases). The V end was cut by 6 bases, the J end by 4 bases, with 21 bases between. Germline V gene sequence: CDR1 MDHEN, CDR2 SYDVKM. CDR3 length: 16 residues. CDR3 sequence (DNA): TGTGCCAGCAGAATATCGACAGTCGCAAACTCCTATGGCTACACCTTC. Translated: CASRISTVANSYGYTF.

The chain carries TRBV3-1 (or the pseudogene TRBV3-2) and TRBJ2-5, with D perhaps matching TRBD2 (6 bases). This CDR3 is 13 amino acids long. Germline CDR1 is LGHDT and CDR2 is YNNKEL (reference sequence). With 10 bases removed from V and 2 bases from J, the gap between germline ends came to 14 bases. Written as DNA, the CDR3 is TGTGCCACGGAGGACTACACACAAGAGACCCAGTACTTC. Translating gives CATEDYTQETQYF.

J is TRBJ2-3 and V is TRBV3-1 (or the pseudogene TRBV3-2); D ambiguous. This CDR3 region has 11 residues. V dropped 4 bases and J dropped 6 bases, with 5 bases sitting between them. Looked up from germline, CDR1 is LGHDT and CDR2 is YNNKEL (reference sequence). CDR3 loop: CASSPWDTQYF. DNA for the CDR3: TGTGCCAGCAGCCCCTGGGATACGCAGTATTTT.

This chain connects TRBV3-1 (or the pseudogene TRBV3-2) to TRBJ2-1; D gene uncertain. The CDR3 has 19 residues. CDR1 is LGHDT and CDR2 is YNNKEL in the germline V gene (reference sequence). Trimming removed 2 bases at V and 0 bases at J, with 20 bases between. The CDR3 DNA sequence: TGTGCCAGCAGCCAAAAGTTGCCGTGGACGGAGCCCTCCTACAATGAGCAGTTCTTC. Translating it yields CASSQKLPWTEPSYNEQFF.

V and J are TRBV6-4 and TRBJ2-3, with 9 bases aligning to TRBD2. The CDR3 covers 14 residues. J was trimmed by 13 bases and V by 3 bases; bases with no gene match: 11. Germline lookup yields CDR1 MRHNA and CDR2 SNTAGT. CDR3: CASSELRTSERKYF. CDR3 in DNA: TGTGCCAGCAGTGAATTGAGGACTAGCGAGAGGAAGTATTTT.

This chain links TRBV5-1 with TRBJ2-2; the D is unclear. CDR3 length equals 14 residues. Germline V gene data show CDR1 as SGHRS and CDR2 as YFSETQ. The V gene lost 4 bases and the J gene lost 4 bases, with 11 bases spanning the gap. The CDR3 spells CASSPVWGTGELFF. Here the CDR3 DNA reads TGCGCCAGCAGCCCGGTCTGGGGCACCGGGGAGCTGTTTTTT.

This CDR3 reads CASSAPSSGYEQYF. For the CDR3, the DNA is TGTGCCAGCAGCGCCCCCTCGAGCGGCTACGAGCAGTACTTC. The chain links TRBV9 to TRBJ2-7, with D perhaps TRBD2 (5 bases). Germline V gene sequence: CDR1 SGDLS, CDR2 YYNGEE. Trimming pared 3 bases from V and 3 bases from J, leaving 13 bases between. The CDR3 contains 14 residues. The variable domain in full, with the rest retrieved from reference TRBV9 and TRBJ2-7, is DSGVTQTPKHLITATGQRVTLRCSPRSGDLSVYWYQQSLDQGLQFLIQYYNGEERAKGNILERFSAQQFPDLHSELNLSSLELGDSALYFCASSAPSSGYEQYFGPGTRLTVT.